Below, 25 T cell receptor beta chains from the same sample are listed, as sequenced in a study of beta chain features in type 1 diabetes. Expressed TCRB transcripts were sequenced after all isolated RNA was converted to cDNA. TCRdb keeps only in-frame clones here, not all; method: immunoSEQ multiplex PCR. The repertoire includes approximately 26,000 clones, 65% of them detected once, and around 2.4% sits in the top ten. Study-wide points: Type 1 diabetes patients had moderately but significantly shorter TCRB CDR3s in all four CD4+ subsets.

No antigen has been assigned to these receptors. Sequenced material: Tregs from blood. The receptors originated from a woman aged 25-40 years with type 1 diabetes.

The CDR3 loop is CASSGPGTNEQFF. The CDR3 DNA reads TGTGCCAGCAGTGGCCCGGGGACAAATGAGCAGTTCTTC. The rearrangement uses TRBV6-1 and TRBJ2-1, with D possibly being TRBD1 (6 bases). The CDR3 sequence is 13 residues long. Germline V gene lookup returns CDR1 MNHNS and CDR2 SASEGT. Between the trimmed V and J ends, which lost 4 bases and 7 bases, there was a span of 11 bases.

This chain connects TRBV6-1 to TRBJ2-6; 7 nucleotides align to TRBD1. V trimming: 0 bases; J trimming: 0 bases; junction bases outside the gene matches: 11. There are 20 residues in the CDR3. Germline CDR1 MNHNS, CDR2 SASEGT. CDR3 in DNA: TGTGCCAGCAGTGAAGCTAATCCGGGACAGTCCTACTCTGGGGCCAACGTCCTGACTTTC. Its translation is CASSEANPGQSYSGANVLTF.

This rearrangement joins TRBV7-9 to TRBJ2-5; maybe TRBD2 (6 bases). V was trimmed by 6 bases and J by 2 bases, leaving 13 bases between them. CDR1 is SEHNR, CDR2 FQNEAQ, per germline (reference sequence). This CDR3 spans 14 amino acids. The CDR3 DNA follows: TGTGCCAGCAGGGCGGGAAGCAGACAAGAGACCCAGTACTTC. Protein: CASRAGSRQETQYF. Filled out from reference TRBV7-9 and TRBJ2-5, the complete variable domain reads DTGVSQNPRHKITKRGQNVTFRCDPISEHNRLYWYRQTLGQGPEFLTYFQNEAQLEKSRLLSDRFSAERPKGSFSTLEIQRTEQGDSAMYLCASRAGSRQETQYFGPGTRLLVL.

The gene calls are TRBV19 and TRBJ1-1; 8 bases align to TRBD1. CDR1 and CDR2 (germline): LNHDA, SQIVND (reference sequence). The CDR3 has 13 residues. The V gene end was trimmed by 8 bases and the J gene end by 1 base; junction bases not matched to a gene: 3. CDR3: CASQGARNTEAFF. DNA of the CDR3: TGTGCCAGTCAGGGGGCTCGGAACACTGAAGCTTTCTTT.

The chain joins TRBV5-1 to TRBJ2-3; 16 positions match TRBD2. The CDR3 has 18 residues. The trim removed 3 bases at V and 7 bases at J, leaving 11 bases unmatched. Germline V lookup: CDR1 SGHRS, CDR2 YFSETQ. The CDR3 DNA reads as TGCGCCAGCAGCTCCCAGGGACTAGCGGGAGGGCCGTGGAATACGCAGTATTTT. This translates into CASSSQGLAGGPWNTQYF.

The rearrangement uses TRBV29-1 and TRBJ2-7; 8 bases line up with TRBD2. This CDR3 has 14 amino acids. Germline CDR1 SQVTM, CDR2 ANQGSEA. Germline trimming cut 5 bases from V and 3 bases from J; bases unmatched to any gene: 9. The CDR3 is CSVRTSSLVYEQYF. Written as DNA, the CDR3 is TGCAGCGTTCGGACTAGCTCGTTGGTCTACGAGCAGTACTTC.

The chain has TRBV5-6 and TRBJ2-7, with D maybe TRBD1 (6 bases). Germline V gene sequence: CDR1 SGHDT, CDR2 YYEEEE. This CDR3 is 14 amino acids long. V was cut by 0 bases and J by 3 bases, with 10 bases left in between. The CDR3 nucleotides read TGTGCCAGCAGCTTGGAACAGGGAAACTACGAGCAGTACTTC. Its protein product is CASSLEQGNYEQYF.

On this clone: Within the sample, other DNA sequences also encode this same CDR3. The rearrangement uses TRBV7-2 and TRBJ2-5, with D possibly being TRBD1 (5 bases). Germline V gives CDR1 SGHTA, CDR2 FQGNSA. The CDR3 consists of 16 residues. Trimming left V 5 bases short and J 3 bases short, with 19 bases between. The CDR3 spells CASSPSLRTSEETQYF. As DNA, the CDR3 is TGTGCCAGCAGCCCCTCTCTCCGGACAAGCGAAGAGACCCAGTACTTC. The full variable domain, completed using reference TRBV7-2 and TRBJ2-5, is GAGVSQSPSNKVTEKGKDVELRCDPISGHTALYWYRQSLGQGLEFLIYFQGNSAPDKSGLPSDRFSAERTGGSVSTLTIQRTQQEDSAVYLCASSPSLRTSEETQYFGPGTRLLVL.

This chain joins TRBV4-1 and TRBJ2-7, with TRBD2 matching 9 bases. Germline loops: CDR1 MGHRA, CDR2 YSYEKL. The CDR3 contains 15 residues. Losses at the gene ends were 3 bases for V and 2 bases for J; bases not matched to a gene: 5. The CDR3 DNA sequence: TGCGCCAGCAGCCAGGCTAGCGGGAACGCCTACGAGCAGTACTTC. Residues: CASSQASGNAYEQYF.

The V call is TRBV2, the J call TRBJ2-7, with 10 bases lining up with TRBD2. Unmatched junction bases numbered 6, after V lost 6 bases and J lost 4 bases. Germline V CDR1 and CDR2: SNHLY, FYNNEI. The CDR3 is made up of 14 amino acids. This CDR3 reads CASRSGRARYEQYF. DNA of the CDR3: TGTGCCAGCAGAAGCGGGAGGGCCAGATACGAGCAGTACTTC.

J is TRBJ2-1 and V is TRBV19; weak D call: TRBD2 (6 bases). Germline CDR1 and CDR2: LNHDA and SQIVND (reference sequence). The CDR3 runs 17 residues. Trimming took off 3 bases at V and 0 bases at J, with 15 bases between the two ends. The CDR3, as DNA: TGTGCCAGTAGTATCGGGGGTGGCTCGAGCTCCTACAATGAGCAGTTCTTC. Protein sequence: CASSIGGGSSSYNEQFF.

Remarks on this clone: Other DNA sequences in the sample encode the same CDR3. This sequence joins TRBV29-1 and TRBJ2-5, with 7 bases that match TRBD1. Looked up from germline, CDR1 is SQVTM and CDR2 is ANQGSEA. The CDR3 totals 13 residues. V lost 6 bases, J lost 3 bases, and 7 bases stayed unmatched. The chain's CDR3 is CSVDYRGEETQYF. DNA of the CDR3: TGCAGCGTGGATTACAGGGGCGAAGAGACCCAGTACTTC.

The chain couples TRBV5-1 to TRBJ1-2; D is uncertain. Germline lookup yields CDR1 SGHRS and CDR2 YFSETQ. This CDR3 contains 14 residues. The germline V and J ends were trimmed by 0 bases and 4 bases, with 10 bases remaining between them. The CDR3 sequence is CASSLGTGGYGYTF. The CDR3 DNA reads as TGCGCCAGCAGCTTGGGAACGGGTGGCTATGGCTACACCTTC.

The chain has TRBV5-4 and TRBJ2-1; TRBD1 agrees at 7 bases. Germline V CDR1 and CDR2: SGHNT, YYREEE (reference sequence). The ends lost 4 bases at V and 7 bases at J; junction bases unmatched: 5. This CDR3 is 13 amino acids long. The CDR3 loop reads CASSPPDRNEQFF. The DNA of the CDR3 is TGTGCCAGCAGCCCACCGGACAGGAATGAGCAGTTCTTC. Supplemented by reference TRBV5-4 and TRBJ2-1, the full variable domain reads ETGVTQSPTHLIKTRGQQVTLRCSSQSGHNTVSWYQQALGQGPQFIFQYYREEENGRGNFPPRFSGLQFPNYSSELNVNALELDDSALYLCASSPPDRNEQFFGPGTRLTVL.

The gene calls are TRBV18 and TRBJ1-1; D not certain. Germline V lookup: CDR1 KGHSH, CDR2 LQKENI. The CDR3 has 15 amino acids. V was cut by 0 bases and J by 5 bases, with 13 bases left in between. The DNA for the CDR3 is TGTGCCAGCTCACCACCAGCGGGATTGGATACTGAAGCTTTCTTT. The encoded protein is CASSPPAGLDTEAFF. The full variable domain, its missing parts supplied by reference TRBV18 and TRBJ1-1, is NAGVMQNPRHLVRRRGQEARLRCSPMKGHSHVYWYRQLPEEGLKFMVYLQKENIIDESGMPKERFSAEFPKEGPSILRIQQVVRGDSAAYFCASSPPAGLDTEAFFGQGTRLTVV.

This clone turned up a few times. V usage is TRBV5-4 and J usage is TRBJ2-5, with 8 bases lining up with TRBD2. The CDR3 contains 14 residues. Germline CDR1 reads SGHNT; CDR2 reads YYREEE (reference sequence). The V gene end was trimmed by 2 bases and the J gene end by 4 bases; junction bases not matched to a gene: 4. The CDR3 region has the DNA TGTGCCAGCAGCTTATTTCTAGCGGGAGAGACCCAGTACTTC. Translation: CASSLFLAGETQYF.

This chain links TRBV6-5 with TRBJ2-7; TRBD1 is a possible D gene (6 bases). The germline V and J ends were trimmed by 2 bases and 2 bases, with 10 bases remaining between them. Germline-derived CDR1 and CDR2 are MNHEY and SVGAGI. The CDR3 length is 14 residues. CDR3 in DNA: TGTGCCAGCAGTTACGGCAGGGGAACCTACGAGCAGTACTTC. Amino acids: CASSYGRGTYEQYF.

The V call is TRBV5-4, the J call TRBJ2-5; TRBD2 matches at 8 bases. CDR3 size: 14 residues. The V segment lost 4 bases and the J segment 5 bases; nucleotides outside the gene matches: 7. Germline CDR1 SGHNT, CDR2 YYREEE (reference sequence). The CDR3 loop reads CASSLGLVPETQYF. The DNA of the CDR3 is TGTGCCAGCAGCCTGGGACTAGTTCCCGAGACCCAGTACTTC.

The V gene is TRBV6-5, the J gene TRBJ2-5, with D possibly matching TRBD2 (6 bases). V was trimmed by 8 bases and J by 5 bases, leaving 12 bases between them. The germline CDR1 and CDR2 sequences are MNHEY and SVGAGI. The CDR3 runs 12 residues. The DNA of the CDR3 is TGTGCCAGCGGAGGGGAGTTGGAGACCCAGTACTTC. It specifies CASGGELETQYF.

V usage is TRBV11-1 and J usage is TRBJ2-7; no clear D gene. CDR3 length equals 14 residues. CDR1 is SGHAT, CDR2 FQDESV, per germline (reference sequence). V was clipped by 5 bases and J by 6 bases, with 17 bases between them. The CDR3 coding sequence is TGTGCCAGCAGCCCCCTGCTAACGATCTCCGAGCAGTACTTC. Translation: CASSPLLTISEQYF.

The genes are TRBV28 and TRBJ2-7; 11 nucleotides align to TRBD2. The CDR3 totals 17 residues. V gave up 5 bases and J gave up 0 bases; unmatched junction bases: 9. Germline CDR1 reads MDHEN; CDR2 reads SYDVKM. The CDR3 DNA is TGTGCCAGCAGTCTCCCGGGACTAGCGGCGAGCTCCTACGAGCAGTACTTC. It is translated as CASSLPGLAASSYEQYF.

Only a few counts were recorded for this clone. This chain connects TRBV7-9 to TRBJ2-5, with 12 bases lining up with TRBD1. The CDR3 consists of 15 residues. In germline, CDR1 is SEHNR, CDR2 FQNEAQ (reference sequence). The V and J ends lost 5 bases and 5 bases, in that order; junction bases with no gene match: 6. CDR3 in amino acids: CASSTGTGGPETQYF. The DNA of the CDR3 is TGTGCCAGCAGCACCGGGACAGGGGGCCCGGAGACCCAGTACTTC.

This chain joins TRBV29-1 and TRBJ2-1; 9 bases fit TRBD1. The V gene end was trimmed by 7 bases and the J gene end by 6 bases; junction bases not matched to a gene: 7. The CDR3 covers 13 residues. Germline V gives CDR1 SQVTM, CDR2 ANQGSEA. The DNA for the CDR3 is TGCAGCGGAACAGGGGGCGCGGGCAATGAGCAGTTCTTC. This gives the protein CSGTGGAGNEQFF.

The chain joins TRBV5-5 to TRBJ1-4; D is undetermined. Trimming left V 0 bases short and J 2 bases short, with 14 bases between. The CDR3 is 17 amino acids. Germline-derived CDR1 and CDR2 are SGHKS and YYEKEE (reference sequence). The CDR3 bases are TGTGCCAGCAGCTTGGGCCCCATTAGAGCGACTAATGAAAAACTGTTTTTT. Protein sequence: CASSLGPIRATNEKLFF.

This chain joins TRBV5-1 and TRBJ1-1, with 8 bases identical to TRBD1. This CDR3 has 15 residues. The V and J ends lost 0 bases and 4 bases, in that order; junction bases with no gene match: 5. Germline V gene lookup returns CDR1 SGHRS and CDR2 YFSETQ. DNA of the CDR3: TGCGCCAGCAGCTTGGGTCAGGGGGCGACCACTGAAGCTTTCTTT. Translating gives CASSLGQGATTEAFF.